The clone carrying this T cell receptor beta chain was seen repeatedly, ten times or more. Its specificity is not known. Construction of the TCRbeta library involved unique molecular identifiers. TCRdb redid the calling of the PCR reads with MiXCR, one entry per CDR3 protein. The sample records around 300,000 distinct CDR3 sequences, about 9.9% being singletons. V lost 6 bases to trimming and J lost 3 bases; unmatched junction nucleotides: 10. CDR1 and CDR2 from the germline V gene are DFQATT and SNEGSKA (reference sequence). The CDR3 covers 15 residues. This sample is part of a study of T-cell reconstitution after alpha-beta-depleted transplantation in children. Findings and limits, study-wide: Expanded clones from the graft, numbering several hundred, reportedly supplied alpha-beta T cells about two months after transplant. One year post-transplant, T-cell counts and diversity were largely derived from T cells produced anew.

The sequences come from peripheral blood, collected 180 days after TCRalphabeta/CD19-depleted stem cell transplant. The TCR sequence derives from a male patient between 2 and 15 years old who had a stem cell transplant for chronic granulomatous disease, so the T cells may come from the graft donor. This chain links TRBV20-1 with TRBJ2-1; TRBD1 agrees at 8 bases. The CDR3 loop reads CSAVPGGGRYNEQFF. The CDR3 DNA reads TGCAGTGCGGTACCAGGGGGCGGGCGCTACAATGAGCAGTTCTTC.